This TCR beta chain appears in the sequencing data of a study of blood T cells in healthy people across ages (dated by TCRdb to about 2015). With regard to the full study: In model experiments, template switching captured about one uniquely barcoded TCR beta cDNA molecule for every two T cells. Four age groups were formed from the donors: young (average approximately 16 years), middle-aged (approximately 39), aged (under 70) and long-lived (less than 85). To avoid experimental bias, donors of different ages were distributed randomly across sequencing lanes. The study measured age-related changes in TCR beta repertoire diversity using deep sequencing normalized with unique cDNA molecular identifiers. Two additional independent replicas of 1 million unique cDNA reads from the same blood draw were analyzed for two donors (one aged 18 to 30 and one aged 80 or older). The research as a whole found: Since profiling was done on bulk unsorted PBMCs, naive and antigen-experienced compartments could not be conclusively compared. Observed TCR beta diversity per million T cells fell roughly linearly with age, and a significant reduction was already apparent by age approximately 41. Donor CMV infection status was unknown, potentially confounding age-related changes in expanded clonotypes. Estimates of total diversity from one million sequenced T cells were regarded as lower bounds and underestimates. Compared with the aged group, more naive CD4+ T cells, fewer expanded clones and increased TCR diversity were shown by the long-lived group, suggesting age selection. The percentage of naive T cells measured by flow cytometry correlated strongly with observed TCR beta diversity.

Libraries came from 5' RACE. Sequencer: Illumina HiSeq 2500. A second PCR of roughly 7 to 11 cycles was performed with a sample-barcoded 5' primer and a J-beta primer mix. A unique molecular identifier was introduced onto each TCR beta cDNA molecule by a template-switch 5' adaptor carrying 12 random nucleotides. Each sample yielded at least 2.5 million CDR3-containing paired-end reads. All of the RNA was converted into first-strand cDNA using the Mint cDNA synthesis kit, with a TRBC-specific oligonucleotide serving as the primer. Following uracil-DNA glycosylase treatment, a first 18-cycle PCR with universal primers M1SS and BC2_uni_R was performed on all cDNA. Per the authors' processing: Normalization of each sample was performed by random selection of 1 million high-quality reads, each carrying a distinct molecular identifier. Instead of being binned into consensus sequences, reads with shared molecular identifiers were discarded. MiTCR, set to a Q25 quality threshold and the strictest error-elimination algorithm, was used for CDR3 identification, clonotype clustering and error correction. Lower-bound total TCR beta diversity was estimated with a nonparametric unseen species model using Euler transformation. The raw public data were reprocessed by TCRdb itself: fastp quality trimming at Q25, MiXCR clonotype calling, in-frame beta chains only. Records with the same CDR3 protein are collapsed into one entry carrying the most frequent genes and DNA. These V and J calls rely on TCRdb rather than the paper's analysis. This sample holds approximately 800,000 distinct CDR3 sequences; roughly 34% were observed only once. The ten largest account for about an eighth of the sample.

Many counts were recorded for this clonotype. Its antigen is still unknown. No per-base quality is available; no much larger clone lies one base away. V is trimmed back by 6 bases and J by 6 bases, and the junction contains 8 bases that no gene match accounts for. The CDR3 runs 13 amino acids, cysteine and phenylalanine included. The DNA shown is the 39-base CDR3, in frame from base 1. The roughly 39 donors, aged 6 to 90 years, were systemically healthy Caucasian individuals from Russia. Each donor gave roughly 9 milliliters of peripheral blood, drawn into EDTA-treated Vacutainer tubes. Ficoll-Paque density-gradient centrifugation was used to isolate PBMCs, with at least 7 million per sample. Total RNA was extracted from PBMCs with Trizol reagent, with at least 6 micrograms obtained per sample. The percentages of naive CD45RAhigh/CD27high T cells were determined by flow cytometry on a PBMC aliquot from every donor.

The chain links TRBV12-3 or TRBV12-4 with TRBJ2-7, with TRBD2 identical over 7 junction bases. The sample taken for sequencing was blood. The sequence derives from a man aged 18 to 35 in good health. The CDR3: CASSSSGASEQYF. The bases are TGTGCCAGCAGCTCAAGCGGGGCTAGCGAGCAGTACTTC.